The 26 T cell receptor beta chains in this list originate from one sample, sequenced in a study of control samples from healthy donors and cancer patients. Profiling relied on immunoSEQ multiplex PCR, and the TCRdb table lists in-frame clones only, not all of them. The sample consists of roughly 130,000 clones, approximately 94% of them appearing once. The source material was PBMCs. The source is a man aged 50 to 59 with head and neck cancer.

V usage is TRBV6-5 and J usage is TRBJ2-7; 10 bases map to TRBD2. After removal of 4 bases from V and 1 base from J, the junction contained 4 bases not matched to a gene. The CDR3 runs 15 residues. Germline CDR1 reads MNHEY; CDR2 reads SVGAGI. In DNA, the CDR3 is TGTGCCAGCAGTTTAGCGGGGGGAAATTCCTACGAGCAGTACTTC. Its protein product is CASSLAGGNSYEQYF.

V is TRBV6-6 and J is TRBJ2-5; possibly TRBD1 or TRBD2 for D (5 bases each). The germline V gene encodes CDR1 MNHNY and CDR2 SVGAGI (reference sequence). The CDR3 consists of 12 residues. Trimming left V 8 bases short and J 5 bases short, with 12 bases between. The DNA for the CDR3 is TGTGCCAGCGGGACGGGGCGGGAGACCCAGTACTTC. Protein sequence: CASGTGRETQYF.

The chain carries TRBV5-1 and TRBJ2-5, with D perhaps TRBD2 (6 bases). The germline gives CDR1 SGHRS, CDR2 YFSETQ. V gave up 3 bases and J gave up 7 bases, with 16 bases separating them. This CDR3 is 14 amino acids long. The CDR3 spells CASSSIQEGGTQYF. The CDR3 region has the DNA TGCGCCAGCAGCTCGATCCAGGAGGGTGGGACCCAGTACTTC. The full variable domain, with the rest looked up from reference TRBV5-1 and TRBJ2-5, is KAGVTQTPRYLIKTRGQQVTLSCSPISGHRSVSWYQQTPGQGLQFLFEYFSETQRNKGNFPGRFSGRQFSNSRSEMNVSTLELGDSALYLCASSSIQEGGTQYFGPGTRLLVL.

The chain couples TRBV2 to TRBJ2-7, with D unclear. CDR1 SNHLY and CDR2 FYNNEI come from the germline V gene. The CDR3 is 11 amino acids. Between the trimmed V and J ends, which lost 5 bases and 6 bases, there was a span of 8 bases. The CDR3 nucleotides are TGTGCCAGCAGTAGGACCTCCGAGCAGTACTTC. Its protein product is CASSRTSEQYF.

This chain uses TRBV12-3 or TRBV12-4 with TRBJ2-5; no reliable D call. The CDR3 has 12 residues. V lost 1 base, J lost 5 bases, and 5 bases lay in between. CDR3 loop: CASSLGPETQYF. For the CDR3, the DNA is TGTGCCAGCAGTTTAGGCCCGGAGACCCAGTACTTC.

Note on this clone: A far bigger clonotype differs at one base, so this is likely a read error. This sequence joins TRBV6-5 and TRBJ1-5; 8 positions match TRBD1. The CDR3 extends over 14 amino acids. V was clipped by 6 bases and J by 5 bases; unmatched bases: 6. The V gene's germline CDR1 is MNHEY and CDR2 SVGAGI. The CDR3 nucleotides read TGTGCCAGCAGCCCCGGACAGGGAGATCAGCCCCAGCATTTT. This codes for CASSPGQGDQPQHF.

J is TRBJ2-2 and V is TRBV5-5; D is unclear. This CDR3 region has 13 residues. V lost 1 base, J lost 6 bases, and 7 bases lay in between. The germline V gene encodes CDR1 SGHKS and CDR2 YYEKEE (reference sequence). For the CDR3, the DNA is TGTGCCAGCAGCTTGTACATGGCCGGGGAGCTGTTTTTT. Translating gives CASSLYMAGELFF.

V is TRBV5-1 and J is TRBJ1-1; D remains unclear. This CDR3 has 14 amino acids. Trimming left V 4 bases short and J 0 bases short, with 10 bases between. The germline gives CDR1 SGHRS, CDR2 YFSETQ. CDR3 coding DNA: TGCGCCAGCAGCCCAGGACCCATGAACACTGAAGCTTTCTTT. Translating gives CASSPGPMNTEAFF.

This chain joins TRBV6-5 and TRBJ1-1; D gene uncertain. The V and J ends lost 6 bases and 9 bases respectively, with 20 bases between them. The CDR3 has 14 residues. Germline V lookup: CDR1 MNHEY, CDR2 SVGAGI. The DNA for the CDR3 is TGTGCCAGCAGAAACGCCGACCCACAAGGTAAAGCTTTCTTT. This encodes CASRNADPQGKAFF.

The gene calls are TRBV4-1 and TRBJ2-2, with a tentative D call TRBD2 (6 bases). Trimming removed 1 base at V and 5 bases at J, with 14 bases between. CDR1 is MGHRA, CDR2 YSYEKL, per germline. The CDR3 runs to 16 residues. CDR3 region: CASSQVANGGTGELFF. In nucleotides, the CDR3 is TGCGCCAGCAGCCAAGTCGCTAATGGAGGGACCGGGGAGCTGTTTTTT.

The chain uses TRBV24-1 and TRBJ2-3; 10 bases fit TRBD1. With 5 bases clipped from V and 6 bases from J, the junction kept 7 bases outside the gene matches. Germline V lookup: CDR1 KGHDR, CDR2 SFDVKD. The CDR3 consists of 15 residues. CDR3 residues: CATSATGGVEDTQYF. The CDR3 DNA follows: TGTGCCACCAGTGCGACAGGGGGCGTTGAGGATACGCAGTATTTT.

J is TRBJ2-3 and V is TRBV7-3; D ambiguous. There are 15 residues in the CDR3. V shed 2 bases and J shed 1 base, with 10 bases lying between them. Germline CDR1 and CDR2: SGHTA and FQGTGA. The CDR3 reads CASSLGLVGTDTQYF. The CDR3 nucleotides are TGTGCCAGCAGCTTAGGGCTAGTGGGCACAGATACGCAGTATTTT. Looking up the rest from reference TRBV7-3 and TRBJ2-3 gives the full variable domain: GAGVSQTPSNKVTEKGKYVELRCDPISGHTALYWYRQSLGQGPEFLIYFQGTGAADDSGLPNDRFFAVRPEGSVSTLKIQRTERGDSAVYLCASSLGLVGTDTQYFGPGTRLTVL.

The rearrangement joins TRBV24-1 to TRBJ1-6, with D maybe TRBD1 (6 bases). The CDR3 is 17 residues long. Looked up from germline, CDR1 is KGHDR and CDR2 is SFDVKD. Trimming left V 9 bases short and J 2 bases short, with 19 bases between. CDR3 loop: CATRLGGKWTYNSPLHF. The CDR3, as DNA: TGTGCCACCCGCCTGGGGGGCAAGTGGACCTATAATTCACCCCTCCACTTT.

This CDR3 is CASDLGQGFTDTQYF. In nucleotides, the CDR3 is TGTGCCAGCGACCTGGGACAGGGATTCACAGATACGCAGTATTTT. V is TRBV6-5 and J is TRBJ2-3; 9 bases match TRBD1. Trimming took 8 bases from V and 2 from J; bases not matched to a gene: 8. Germline loops: CDR1 MNHEY, CDR2 SVGAGI. The CDR3 is 15 residues long.

The chain has TRBV7-2 and TRBJ2-1; 9 bases match TRBD2. V shed 3 bases and J 10 bases; nucleotides not matched to a gene: 10. In germline, CDR1 is SGHTA, CDR2 FQGNSA. CDR3 length: 15 amino acids. CDR3 sequence reads: CASSFDRGGAGEQFF. In DNA, the CDR3 is TGTGCCAGCAGCTTCGACCGCGGGGGGGCCGGAGAGCAGTTCTTC. The variable domain in full, with the rest retrieved from reference TRBV7-2 and TRBJ2-1, is GAGVSQSPSNKVTEKGKDVELRCDPISGHTALYWYRQSLGQGLEFLIYFQGNSAPDKSGLPSDRFSAERTGGSVSTLTIQRTQQEDSAVYLCASSFDRGGAGEQFFGPGTRLTVL.

The gene calls are TRBV2 and TRBJ1-1; 8 nucleotides align to TRBD1. Trimming at V came to 6 bases and at J to 6 bases, leaving 6 bases not matched to a gene. Germline lookup yields CDR1 SNHLY and CDR2 FYNNEI. The CDR3 contains 13 residues. CDR3 nucleotide sequence: TGTGCCAGCAGGGACAGGGATCCGTCTGAAGCTTTCTTT. Translation: CASRDRDPSEAFF. The whole variable domain, remainder taken from reference TRBV2 and TRBJ1-1, is EPEVTQTPSHQVTQMGQEVILRCVPISNHLYFYWYRQILGQKVEFLVSFYNNEISEKSEIFDDQFSVERPDGSNFTLKIRSTKLEDSAMYFCASRDRDPSEAFFGQGTRLTVV.

This rearrangement joins TRBV10-3 to TRBJ2-5, with 8 nucleotides matching TRBD2. The germline V gene encodes CDR1 ENHRY and CDR2 SYGVKD. CDR3 length: 14 residues. V was pared by 6 bases and J by 0 bases, with 3 bases of the junction left unmatched. The chain's CDR3 is CAISGGGYQETQYF. Here the CDR3 DNA reads TGTGCCATCAGCGGCGGGGGGTACCAAGAGACCCAGTACTTC.

This chain links TRBV11-2 with TRBJ2-3; D call uncertain. V was shortened by 3 bases and J by 7 bases, with 14 bases between the two germline ends. The CDR3 length is 14 residues. Germline values: CDR1 SGHAT, CDR2 FQNNGV. The CDR3 reads CASSLSRLQHTQYF. Written as DNA, the CDR3 is TGTGCCAGCAGCTTGAGCCGACTGCAGCATACGCAGTATTTT.

The chain recombines TRBV2 with TRBJ1-6, with a weak D call TRBD1 (5 bases). Trimming left V 2 bases short and J 4 bases short, with 9 bases between. CDR1 and CDR2 (germline): SNHLY, FYNNEI. The CDR3 length is 15 residues. The CDR3 DNA reads TGTGCCAGCAGTGAATTGCAGGGTTATAATTCACCCCTCCACTTT. This translates into CASSELQGYNSPLHF. The entire variable domain, with the rest obtained from reference TRBV2 and TRBJ1-6, is as follows: EPEVTQTPSHQVTQMGQEVILRCVPISNHLYFYWYRQILGQKVEFLVSFYNNEISEKSEIFDDQFSVERPDGSNFTLKIRSTKLEDSAMYFCASSELQGYNSPLHFGNGTRLTVT.

The chain is built from TRBV21-1 and TRBJ2-7; the DNA was not used to check the table's D call, TRBD2. TRBV21-1 is described as a pseudogene. CDR3 length equals 15 residues. This CDR3 is CASSIRLANTYEQYF. The DNA for the CDR3 is TGTGCCAGCAGCATTAGACTAGCGAATACCTACGAGCAGTACTTC.

The V gene is TRBV5-4, the J gene TRBJ2-1, with TRBD1 matching over 9 bases. The CDR3 is 15 residues long. With 4 bases clipped from V and 3 bases from J, the junction kept 5 bases outside the gene matches. CDR1 SGHNT and CDR2 YYREEE come from the germline V gene (reference sequence). The CDR3 sequence: CASSPGQGRYNEQFF. The DNA of the CDR3 is TGTGCCAGCAGCCCTGGACAGGGGCGCTACAATGAGCAGTTCTTC.

This rearrangement joins TRBV5-5 to TRBJ2-7, with D tentatively TRBD1 (5 bases). Deletions cut 4 bases from V and 1 base from J, with 9 bases between. Germline CDR1 is SGHKS and CDR2 is YYEKEE (reference sequence). The CDR3 spans 13 residues. CDR3 DNA: TGTGCCAGCAGCACACGACAGTCCTACGAGCAGTACTTC. As protein: CASSTRQSYEQYF.

J is TRBJ2-7 and V is TRBV6-2 or TRBV6-3, with TRBD2 matching over 7 bases. V shed 4 bases and J 6 bases; nucleotides not matched to a gene: 12. The CDR3 extends over 15 amino acids. Germline CDR1 is MNHEY and CDR2 is SVGEGT. The CDR3 DNA reads TGTGCCAGCAGTTCCTACAGCGGGGAAGGGGTCGAGCAGTACTTC. It is translated as CASSSYSGEGVEQYF.

V usage is TRBV28 and J usage is TRBJ2-2, with D uncertain. Trimming took off 5 bases at V and 0 bases at J, with 10 bases between the two ends. The CDR3 extends over 15 amino acids. The germline gives CDR1 MDHEN, CDR2 SYDVKM. Here the CDR3 DNA reads TGTGCCAGCAGTCCCCTGGGTGCGAACACCGGGGAGCTGTTTTTT. Its translation is CASSPLGANTGELFF.

The gene calls are TRBV6-2 or TRBV6-3 and TRBJ2-5; TRBD1 matches at 7 bases. Germline lookup yields CDR1 MNHEY and CDR2 SVGEGT. This CDR3 contains 13 residues. The V segment lost 4 bases and the J segment 5 bases; nucleotides outside the gene matches: 4. The DNA for the CDR3 is TGTGCCAGCAGTTGGGACAGCCGGGAGACCCAGTACTTC. Encoded protein: CASSWDSRETQYF.

The rearrangement joins TRBV2 to TRBJ2-2; 9 nucleotides align to TRBD2. The CDR3 runs 19 residues. The V gene end was trimmed by 6 bases and the J gene end by 0 bases; junction bases not matched to a gene: 14. In germline, CDR1 is SNHLY, CDR2 FYNNEI. CDR3 bases: TGTGCCAGCAGGGAGGCAGGGGTAGCGGGGGCCTCGAACACCGGGGAGCTGTTTTTT. It specifies CASREAGVAGASNTGELFF.